This T cell receptor (beta chain) came from a study of CD8 T cells in ankylosing spondylitis. Regarding the study as a whole: A number of the motif variants had already been described in reactive arthritis synovial fluid and blood. Significant enrichment of disease-linked clones was reportedly seen in matched ankylosing spondylitis synovial fluid.

This clonotype was recorded at least ten times. Its antigen is currently unknown. TCRdb called the 5' RACE reads again in MiXCR, with one record for every CDR3 protein. This table holds 300,000 to 350,000 distinct CDR3 sequences, roughly 12% found once. This clonotype originated in a female donor with ankylosing spondylitis or in good health (not recorded which). Input material: blood, either unsorted or a sorted T cell fraction (not recorded which).

As DNA, the CDR3 is TGCGCCAGCAGCCTAAAGGACAACGGATACGAGCAGTACTTC. Its protein is CASSLKDNGYEQYF. The rearrangement joins TRBV5-1 to TRBJ2-7; TRBD1 is a possible D gene (5 bases). The V gene lost 4 bases and the J gene lost 4 bases, with 15 bases spanning the gap. This CDR3 is built from 14 residues. The germline CDR1 and CDR2 sequences are SGHRS and YFSETQ.